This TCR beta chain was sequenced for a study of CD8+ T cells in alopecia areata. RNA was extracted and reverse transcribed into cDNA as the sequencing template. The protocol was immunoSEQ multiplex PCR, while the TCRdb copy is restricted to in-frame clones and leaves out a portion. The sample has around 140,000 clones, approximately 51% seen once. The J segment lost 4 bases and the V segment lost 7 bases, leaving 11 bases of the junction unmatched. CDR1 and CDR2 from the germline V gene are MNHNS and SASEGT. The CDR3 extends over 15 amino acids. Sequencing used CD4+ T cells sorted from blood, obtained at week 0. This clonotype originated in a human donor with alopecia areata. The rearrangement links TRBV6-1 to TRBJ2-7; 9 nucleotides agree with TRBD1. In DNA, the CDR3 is TGTGCCAGCATGCGGGGGACAGGGACCCCGTACGAGCAGTACTTC. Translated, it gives CASMRGTGTPYEQYF.